This section outlines one T cell receptor beta chain sequence together with its context. The time point was: baseline pretreatment blood. Treatment in this sample: 15 Gy SBRT to primary tumor, nephrectomy 4 weeks later. Germline V gene lookup returns CDR1 LGHNA and CDR2 YNFKEQ. V lost 1 base and J 1 base, leaving 17 bases between the germline ends. The CDR3 contains 17 residues. The data originate from a study of radiation and T cells in renal cell carcinoma. The protocol was immunoSEQ multiplex PCR, while the TCRdb copy is restricted to in-frame clones and leaves out a portion. This table holds approximately 140,000 clones, about 88% found once.

The TCR originated in a woman aged 65 to 85 with renal cell carcinoma. The sample was blood, taken from a patient whose treatment included radiotherapy and nephrectomy. V gene TRBV4-2 combines with J gene TRBJ2-7, with a possible D match to TRBD2 (5 bases). The CDR3 region is CASSQVPTMTNSYEQYF. The CDR3 DNA follows: TGTGCCAGCAGCCAAGTGCCGACTATGACGAATTCCTACGAGCAGTACTTC.